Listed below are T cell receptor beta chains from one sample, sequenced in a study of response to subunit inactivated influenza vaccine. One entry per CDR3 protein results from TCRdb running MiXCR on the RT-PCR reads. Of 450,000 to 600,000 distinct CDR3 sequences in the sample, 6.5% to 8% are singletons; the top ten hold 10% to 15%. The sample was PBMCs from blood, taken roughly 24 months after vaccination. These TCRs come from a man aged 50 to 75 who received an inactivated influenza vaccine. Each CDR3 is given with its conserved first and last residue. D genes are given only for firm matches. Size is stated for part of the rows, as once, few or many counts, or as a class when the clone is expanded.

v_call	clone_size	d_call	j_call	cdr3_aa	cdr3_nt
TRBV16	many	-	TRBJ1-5	CASSRQDSLNQPQHF	TGTGCCAGCAGCCGCCAGGACAGCCTCAATCAGCCCCAGCATTTT
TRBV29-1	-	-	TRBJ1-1	CSGLPKGTNTEAFF	TGCAGCGGCCTGCCGAAAGGGACTAACACTGAAGCTTTCTTT
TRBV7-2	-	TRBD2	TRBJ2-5	CASCGLAGTQETQYF	TGTGCCAGCTGCGGACTAGCGGGGACCCAAGAGACCCAGTACTTC
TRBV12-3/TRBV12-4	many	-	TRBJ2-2	CASSLAGVSIGELFF	TGTGCCAGCAGTTTAGCGGGGGTTTCAATCGGGGAGCTGTTTTTT
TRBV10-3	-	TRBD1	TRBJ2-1	CAIRPHGTGGFAGRNNEQFF	TGTGCCATCAGACCCCACGGGACAGGGGGTTTCGCGGGAAGGAACAATGAGCAGTTCTTC
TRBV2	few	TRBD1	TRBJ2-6	CASRRGTVMSSGANVLTF	TGTGCCAGCCGCAGGGGGACGGTTATGAGCTCTGGGGCCAACGTCCTGACTTTC
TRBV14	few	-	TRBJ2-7	CASSQGASSEQYF	TGTGCCAGCAGCCAAGGGGCTAGCTCCGAGCAGTACTTC
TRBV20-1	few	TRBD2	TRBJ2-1	CSAAGLAGGRTYNEQFF	TGCAGTGCCGCTGGGCTAGCGGGGGGGCGGACATACAATGAGCAGTTCTTC
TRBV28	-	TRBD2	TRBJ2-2	CASSLPSGGTGELFF	TGTGCCAGCAGTTTACCTAGCGGGGGGACCGGGGAGCTGTTTTTT
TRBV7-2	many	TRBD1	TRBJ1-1	CASSLVVGQGSKAFF	TGTGCCAGCAGCTTAGTAGTGGGACAGGGTTCTAAAGCTTTCTTT
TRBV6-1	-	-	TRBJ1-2	CASSEGHSWDGYTF	TGTGCCAGCAGTGAAGGGCATTCGTGGGATGGCTACACCTTC
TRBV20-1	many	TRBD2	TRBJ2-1	CSARDTYAGGPVDEQFF	TGCAGTGCTAGAGATACATACGCGGGAGGGCCGGTCGATGAGCAGTTCTTC
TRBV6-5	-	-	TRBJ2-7	CASSYGSRPRYVQYF	TGTGCCAGCAGTTATGGAAGTCGTCCTCGATACGTGCAGTACTTC